The 27 T cell receptor beta chains reported below all come from one sample, sequenced in a study of tissue T cells after allogeneic stem cell transplantation. TCRdb's table, derived via immunoSEQ multiplex PCR, lists solely in-frame clones and lacks some. The table includes over 45,000 clones, approximately 70% detected once. Material: sorted cells pooled from one or two spleens. The receptors were gathered from a pool of C57BL/6 mice in good health.

To note about this clone: Genes and germline come from the mouse. The CDR3 is cut off 1 residue early in the read; its end comes from the germline J gene. The gene calls are TRBV1 and TRBJ2-4; D gene unclear. The CDR3 runs 14 residues. V was shortened by 4 bases and J by 0 bases, with 8 bases between the two germline ends. CDR1 is NSQYPW and CDR2 is LRSPGD in the germline V gene (reference sequence). Incomplete CDR3 DNA: TGCACCTGCAGTGAATGGGATAGTCAAAACACCTTGTAC. Translation: CTCSEWDSQNTLY. The whole CDR3 reads CTCSEWDSQNTLYF.

Remarks on this clone: Germline and genes: mouse. The observed sequence ends 1 residue before the CDR3 terminus, with the missing tail filled in from the germline J gene. The rearrangement links TRBV31 to TRBJ2-3; D might be TRBD1 or TRBD2, each matching 5 bases. The germline gives CDR1 GKSSPN, CDR2 SITVG. The CDR3 runs to 12 residues. Trimming took 0 bases from V and 5 from J, leaving 6 bases between them. The DNA read from the CDR3 is TGTGCCTGGAGTCTGGGGGAAGAAACGCTGTAT. Amino acid sequence: CAWSLGEETLY. The entire CDR3 protein is CAWSLGEETLYF.

As concerns this clone: All gene names here are mouse names. The read comes to an end 1 residue before the CDR3 does, leaving the germline J gene to fill in the end. Other nucleotide sequences in the sample specify the same CDR3. The genes are TRBV31 and TRBJ2-5; no definite D call. Looked up from germline, CDR1 is GKSSPN and CDR2 is SITVG. The V end lost 0 bases, the J end lost 1 base, and 2 bases lay between the germline ends. The length of the CDR3 is 12 residues. The sequenced part of the CDR3 DNA is TGTGCCTGGAGTCTGGACCAAGACACCCAGTAC. Protein product: CAWSLDQDTQY. The whole CDR3 reads CAWSLDQDTQYF.

This clone has just a few counts. Genes and germline are mouse. Read data end 1 residue before the CDR3 end; the end is taken from the germline J gene. The chain links TRBV13-2 to TRBJ2-7, with TRBD1 matching over 7 bases. The germline V gene encodes CDR1 NNHNN and CDR2 SYGAGS (reference sequence). CDR3 length: 13 amino acids. The trim removed 1 base at V and 3 bases at J, leaving 1 base unmatched. CDR3 DNA (partial): TGTGCCAGCGGTGATAGGGACAGCTATGAACAGTAC. As protein: CASGDRDSYEQY. The whole CDR3 protein reads CASGDRDSYEQYF.

This clone turned up a few times. The genes are named according to mouse. The read ends 1 residue shy of where the CDR3 ends; the end is completed using the germline J gene. This chain links TRBV21 with TRBJ2-7, with 7 bases fitting TRBD1. TRBV21 carries the ORF label, with uncertain function. V was clipped by 5 bases and J by 3 bases; unmatched bases: 4. The CDR3 consists of 13 residues. The CDR3 sequence: CASSTTGIYEQYF. The sequenced part of the CDR3 DNA is TGTGCTAGCAGTACGACAGGGATCTATGAACAGTAC.

Comment on this clone: The gene symbols are mouse symbols. The read comes to an end 1 residue before the CDR3 does, leaving the germline J gene to fill in the end. The chain carries TRBV13-2 and TRBJ2-7; 7 bases fit TRBD2. The CDR3 contains 14 residues. V was clipped by 5 bases and J by 0 bases; unmatched bases: 5. Germline-derived CDR1 and CDR2 are NNHNN and SYGAGS (reference sequence). The chain's CDR3 is CASGGTASSYEQYF. The CDR3 DNA, read in part, is TGTGCCAGCGGCGGGACTGCTAGCTCCTATGAACAGTAC.

Regarding this clone: The gene symbols are mouse symbols. The DNA ends 1 residue before the CDR3 does, and the rest of the CDR3 is filled in from the germline J gene. This chain links TRBV31 with TRBJ2-3; D is possibly TRBD1 or TRBD2 (5 bases each). The CDR3 totals 14 residues. V lost 1 base, J lost 3 bases, and 11 bases lay in between. In germline, CDR1 is GKSSPN, CDR2 SITVG. The CDR3 loop reads CAWSPGRGAETLYF. The CDR3 bases that were read are TGTGCCTGGAGTCCGGGGCGCGGAGCAGAAACGCTGTAT.

Concerning this clone itself: Each gene name is a mouse one. The read terminates 1 residue ahead of where the CDR3 ends, so the germline J gene completes it. This chain uses TRBV13-2 with TRBJ2-4, with a tentative D call TRBD1 (5 bases). The ends were cut back, 0 bases at V and 1 base at J, with 6 bases in the middle. The CDR3 consists of 14 residues. Germline CDR1 NNHNN, CDR2 SYGAGS (reference sequence). The CDR3 sequence is CASGDAQGQNTLYF. CDR3 bases read: TGTGCCAGCGGTGATGCACAGGGTCAAAACACCTTGTAC.

As regards this clone: Gene names denote mouse genes. With the read ending 1 residue before the CDR3 end, the germline J gene is used to fill in that end. V gene TRBV13-2 combines with J gene TRBJ1-2; 9 bases fit TRBD1. Trimming at V came to 0 bases and at J to 4 bases, leaving 7 bases not matched to a gene. CDR1 is NNHNN and CDR2 is SYGAGS in the germline V gene (reference sequence). CDR3 length: 16 amino acids. Incomplete CDR3 DNA: TGTGCCAGCGGTGATGCAGGGACAGGGCGACGCTCCGACTACACC. Translation: CASGDAGTGRRSDYT. The full CDR3 protein reads CASGDAGTGRRSDYTF.

Of note for this clone: Gene labels here are mouse ones. The read halts 1 residue ahead of the CDR3 end, with the missing end drawn from the germline J gene. This chain connects TRBV2 to TRBJ1-2; no clear D. V lost 0 bases, J lost 2 bases, and 7 bases lay in between. CDR3 length: 14 residues. The V gene's germline CDR1 is LGHNA and CDR2 YSYQKL. This CDR3 is CASSQDRHNSDYTF. The part of the CDR3 DNA that was read is TGTGCCAGCAGCCAAGATCGACATAACTCCGACTACACC.

This clone was picked up one time. Genes and germline are mouse. Read coverage stops 1 residue before the CDR3 terminus; the germline J gene supplies the remainder. The chain joins TRBV13-2 to TRBJ1-2; D is uncertain. The V end was cut by 5 bases, the J end by 0 bases, with 8 bases between. Germline V gene lookup returns CDR1 NNHNN and CDR2 SYGAGS (reference sequence). The CDR3 has 13 amino acids. The CDR3 spells CASGNSANSDYTF. CDR3 DNA, as far as it was read: TGTGCCAGCGGCAACAGTGCAAACTCCGACTACACC.

In this sample, this clone turned up a few times. Gene labels here are mouse ones. The observed sequence ends 1 residue before the CDR3 terminus, with the missing tail filled in from the germline J gene. The chain carries TRBV13-2 and TRBJ2-3, with 8 bases fitting TRBD2. CDR3 length: 16 residues. The V segment lost 0 bases and the J segment 0 bases; nucleotides outside the gene matches: 3. Germline lookup yields CDR1 NNHNN and CDR2 SYGAGS (reference sequence). The covered CDR3 bases are TGTGCCAGCGGTGATGCAAACTGGGGGAGTGCAGAAACGCTGTAT. It is translated as CASGDANWGSAETLY. The entire CDR3 protein is CASGDANWGSAETLYF.

Comment on this clone: Mouse names are used for the genes. The CDR3: CASSADYNYAEQFF. The covered CDR3 bases are TGTGCTAGCAGTGCGGACTATAACTATGCTGAGCAGTTC. This chain uses TRBV29 with TRBJ2-1; perhaps TRBD2 as D (5 bases). Read data end 1 residue before the CDR3 end; the end is taken from the germline J gene. The V gene lost 5 bases and the J gene lost 0 bases, with 8 bases spanning the gap. Germline V gene data show CDR1 as MSHET and CDR2 as SYDVDS. CDR3 length equals 14 residues.

Note on this clone: Gene labels here are mouse ones. Read sequence stops 1 residue before the CDR3 end, and the germline J gene provides the missing end. The chain combines TRBV13-2 with TRBJ2-7; 12 bases agree with TRBD1. Losses at the gene ends were 0 bases for V and 7 bases for J; bases not matched to a gene: 5. The CDR3 runs to 15 residues. Germline loops: CDR1 NNHNN, CDR2 SYGAGS (reference sequence). The CDR3: CASGDAGDRGREQYF. CDR3 DNA, as far as it was read: TGTGCCAGCGGTGATGCAGGGGACAGGGGGCGAGAACAGTAC.

Comments on this clone: The gene symbols are mouse symbols. The read is 1 residue too short to cover the CDR3 end, so that end is filled in from the germline J gene. The V and J genes are TRBV24 and TRBJ2-5; TRBD1 is a possible D gene (5 bases). The CDR3 loop spans 14 amino acids. Germline loops: CDR1 KGHTA, CDR2 FRNEEI. The V end was cut by 0 bases, the J end by 4 bases, with 8 bases between. CDR3 region: CASSLYSREDTQYF. Incomplete CDR3 DNA: TGTGCCAGCAGTCTGTATTCCAGGGAAGACACCCAGTAC.

About this clone: Mouse names are used for the genes. The CDR3 is cut off 1 residue early in the read; its end comes from the germline J gene. This chain links TRBV19 with TRBJ2-1; D might be TRBD2 (6 bases). CDR1 is FNHDT, CDR2 SITEND, per germline (reference sequence). Trimming shortened V by 0 bases and J by 0 bases, and 7 bases separated the two germline ends. CDR3 length: 15 residues. CDR3 loop: CASSIAWGNYAEQFF. The CDR3 bases that were read are TGTGCCAGCAGTATAGCCTGGGGTAACTATGCTGAGCAGTTC.

This clone has just one count. Any gene name here is a mouse gene name. The CDR3 end lies 1 residue beyond the end of the read and is filled in from the germline J gene. This chain uses TRBV3 with TRBJ2-3, with TRBD1 matching 8 bases. This CDR3 comprises 13 residues. Trimming cost V 5 bases and J 5 bases; bases outside gene matches: 3. Germline loops: CDR1 SNHLY, CDR2 FYNGKV (reference sequence). CDR3 DNA (partial): TGTGCCAGCAGCCCGGACAGGGTAGAAACGCTGTAT. It yields the protein CASSPDRVETLY. Given in full, the CDR3 is CASSPDRVETLYF.

Notes on this clone: Mouse germline and gene names are used. The CDR3 end lies 1 residue beyond the end of the read and is filled in from the germline J gene. The rearrangement links TRBV19 to TRBJ1-4; 11 bases map to TRBD1. V was pared by 5 bases and J by 4 bases, with 4 bases of the junction left unmatched. The CDR3 has 15 residues. Germline V gives CDR1 FNHDT, CDR2 SITEND (reference sequence). The CDR3 sequence: CASRTGTGGNERLFF. The covered CDR3 bases are TGTGCCAGCAGAACCGGGACAGGGGGCAACGAAAGATTATTT.

About this clone: Mouse names are used for the genes. The read ends 1 residue shy of where the CDR3 ends; the end is completed using the germline J gene. Other nucleotide sequences from this sample produce the same CDR3. The chain uses TRBV16 and TRBJ2-5; D not certain. CDR3 length: 12 amino acids. Germline assignment: CDR1 SGHSA and CDR2 FRNQAP. Trimming pared 3 bases from V and 2 bases from J, leaving 3 bases between. Incomplete CDR3 DNA: TGTGCAAGCAGCTTTGGCCAAGACACCCAGTAC. Translating it yields CASSFGQDTQY. The complete CDR3 reads CASSFGQDTQYF.

This clone was detected once. Gene names refer to mouse genes. The read comes to an end 1 residue before the CDR3 does, leaving the germline J gene to fill in the end. The chain uses TRBV31 and TRBJ2-3; possible D gene TRBD1, 6 bases. The CDR3 spans 14 residues. In germline, CDR1 is GKSSPN, CDR2 SITVG. V was shortened by 5 bases and J by 0 bases, with 12 bases between the two germline ends. The CDR3 loop reads CAWPRDTSAETLYF. The CDR3 DNA, read in part, is TGTGCCTGGCCCCGGGACACTAGTGCAGAAACGCTGTAT.

This clone appeared once. The gene symbols are mouse symbols. From the germline J gene comes the end of the CDR3, since the read stops 1 residue before it. The chain links TRBV13-1 to TRBJ2-1; possibly TRBD1 or TRBD2 for D (7 bases each). V was cut by 2 bases and J by 4 bases, with 13 bases left in between. This CDR3 is 15 amino acids long. Germline loops: CDR1 NSHNY, CDR2 SYGAGN. Incomplete CDR3 DNA: TGTGCCAGCAGTGAGCAGGGGGGGGGATATGCTGAGCAGTTC. Amino acid sequence: CASSEQGGGYAEQF. The entire CDR3 is CASSEQGGGYAEQFF.

Comments on this clone: Genes and germline come from the mouse. The CDR3 goes on 1 residue after the read ends, and that part is filled in from the germline J gene. The V gene is TRBV4, the J gene TRBJ2-2; 12 bases are a match to TRBD2. Germline V gene data show CDR1 as LGHDT and CDR2 as YNNKQL (reference sequence). This CDR3 comprises 14 residues. The V segment lost 10 bases and the J segment 4 bases; nucleotides outside the gene matches: 4. The DNA read from the CDR3 is TGTGCCATCCGGGACTGGGGGGCCACCGGGCAGCTCTAC. Residues: CAIRDWGATGQLY. The entire CDR3 sequence reads CAIRDWGATGQLYF.

Turning to this clone: Each gene name is a mouse one. The sequenced fragment ends 1 residue before the CDR3 boundary, so the rest is inferred from the germline J gene. This chain connects TRBV12-2 to TRBJ2-5, with 11 bases that match TRBD1. Germline V gene lookup returns CDR1 SGHLS and CDR2 HYDKME. Losses at the gene ends were 2 bases for V and 6 bases for J; bases not matched to a gene: 6. CDR3 size: 15 residues. The part of the CDR3 DNA that was read is TGTGCCAGCTCTCACGGGACAGGGGGAGTGGACACCCAGTAC. It translates to CASSHGTGGVDTQY. The entire CDR3 sequence reads CASSHGTGGVDTQYF.

Within the sample, this clone is medium-sized. Mouse gene names apply. The missing CDR3 end, 1 residue past where the read stops, is filled in from the germline J gene. The V call is TRBV3, the J call TRBJ2-7; no clear D. V lost 1 base, J lost 5 bases, and 0 bases lay in between. The germline gives CDR1 SNHLY, CDR2 FYNGKV (reference sequence). The CDR3 has 10 amino acids. The sequenced CDR3 bases are TGTGCCAGCAGCTTAGATGAACAGTAC. Translated, it gives CASSLDEQY. The whole CDR3 region reads CASSLDEQYF.

Points on this clone: Mouse gene names apply. The CDR3 end is not reached by the read, which stops 1 residue before it; the germline J gene fills it in. The chain combines TRBV20 with TRBJ1-2, with D hard to call. Germline CDR1 reads GFQATS; CDR2 reads STVNSAI. The CDR3 has 12 amino acids. The V end was cut by 0 bases, the J end by 0 bases, with 2 bases between. CDR3 sequence: CGARDPNSDYTF. The covered CDR3 bases are TGTGGTGCTAGGGATCCAAACTCCGACTACACC.

Comments on this clone: The gene names given are mouse names. The sequence runs out 1 residue before the end of the CDR3; the remainder is reconstructed from the germline J gene. The chain couples TRBV1 to TRBJ2-2; 7 nucleotides align to TRBD1. Germline assignment: CDR1 NSQYPW and CDR2 LRSPGD (reference sequence). The CDR3 has 12 residues. V gave up 6 bases and J gave up 11 bases; unmatched junction bases: 6. The CDR3 here is CTCSTGVGQLYF. The CDR3 bases that were read are TGCACCTGCAGCACAGGGGTAGGACAGCTCTAC.

To note about this clone: Genes and germline are mouse. The read halts 1 residue ahead of the CDR3 end, with the missing end drawn from the germline J gene. The chain links TRBV23 to TRBJ1-1; the D call of TRBD1 is as the table states it, not checked on the DNA. The germline V gene has CDR1 KGHTA and CDR2 FQNQQP. The CDR3 extends over 13 amino acids. The DNA read from the CDR3 is TGCTCCAGCAGTCAACAGGGTGGCACAGAAGTCTTC. Protein: CSSSQQGGTEVF. The whole CDR3 sequence reads CSSSQQGGTEVFF. The full variable domain, with the rest looked up from reference TRBV23 and TRBJ1-1, is DAAVTQKPRYLIKMKGQEAEMKCIPEKGHTAVFWYQQKQSKELKFLIYFQNQQPLDQIDMVKERFSAVCPSSSLCSLGIRTCEAEDSALYLCSSSQQGGTEVFFGKGTRLTVV.